This entry describes one T cell receptor beta chain. Its antigen is as yet unknown. The sample originates from a study of cytomegalovirus exposure and HLA in healthy donors. Study outcomes and limitations: Specificity of three CMV-associated chains for CMV antigens was verified in vitro.

Some clones are missing from TCRdb's copy, which holds only in-frame ones; the method was immunoSEQ multiplex PCR. The sample has 120,000 or so clones, 70% to 90% seen once. The clonotype was recovered from a woman in her late teens or twenties in good health and CMV-seronegative. Sequenced: PBMCs.

CDR3 loop: CASRPLAGDGGGQFF. CDR3 in DNA: TGCGCCAGCAGGCCACTAGCGGGAGACGGGGGAGGCCAGTTCTTC. V and J are TRBV4-1 and TRBJ2-1; 11 bases align to TRBD2. J gave up 13 bases and V 6 bases, and 14 bases lay outside the gene matches. CDR1 and CDR2 (germline): MGHRA, YSYEKL. This CDR3 has 15 residues.